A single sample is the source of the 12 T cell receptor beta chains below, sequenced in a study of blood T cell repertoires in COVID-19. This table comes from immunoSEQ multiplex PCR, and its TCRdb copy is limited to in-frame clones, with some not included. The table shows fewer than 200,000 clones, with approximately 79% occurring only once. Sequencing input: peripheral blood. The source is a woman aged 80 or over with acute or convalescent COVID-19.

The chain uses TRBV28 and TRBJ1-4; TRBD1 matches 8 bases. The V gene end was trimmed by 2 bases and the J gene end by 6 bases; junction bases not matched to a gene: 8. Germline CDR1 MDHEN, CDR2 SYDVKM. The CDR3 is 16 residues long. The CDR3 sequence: CASSLSGQGLYEKLFF. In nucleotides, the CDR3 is TGTGCCAGCAGTTTAAGCGGACAGGGTCTGTATGAAAAACTGTTTTTT. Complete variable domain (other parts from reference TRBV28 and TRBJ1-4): DVKVTQSSRYLVKRTGEKVFLECVQDMDHENMFWYRQDPGLGLRLIYFSYDVKMKEKGDIPEGYSVSREKKERFSLILESASTNQTSMYLCASSLSGQGLYEKLFFGSGTQLSVL.

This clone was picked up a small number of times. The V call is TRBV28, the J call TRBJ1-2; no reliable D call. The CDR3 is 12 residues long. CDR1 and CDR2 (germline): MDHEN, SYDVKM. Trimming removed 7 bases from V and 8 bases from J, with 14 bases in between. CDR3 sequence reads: CASKEGGRGYTF. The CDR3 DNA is TGTGCCAGCAAGGAGGGCGGACGGGGCTACACCTTC.

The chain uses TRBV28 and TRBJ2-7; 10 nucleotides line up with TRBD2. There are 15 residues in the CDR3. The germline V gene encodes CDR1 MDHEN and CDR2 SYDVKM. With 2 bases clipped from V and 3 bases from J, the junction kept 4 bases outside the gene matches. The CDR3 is CASSLMSSGSYEQYF. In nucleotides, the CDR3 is TGTGCCAGCAGTTTAATGTCTAGCGGGAGCTACGAGCAGTACTTC. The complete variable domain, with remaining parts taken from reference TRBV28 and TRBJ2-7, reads DVKVTQSSRYLVKRTGEKVFLECVQDMDHENMFWYRQDPGLGLRLIYFSYDVKMKEKGDIPEGYSVSREKKERFSLILESASTNQTSMYLCASSLMSSGSYEQYFGPGTRLTVT.

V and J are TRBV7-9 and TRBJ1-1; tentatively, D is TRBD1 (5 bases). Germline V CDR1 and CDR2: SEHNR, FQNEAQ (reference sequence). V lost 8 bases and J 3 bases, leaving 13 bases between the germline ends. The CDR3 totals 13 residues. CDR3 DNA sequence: TGTGCCAGCGGTCAGGGAAGGGACACTGAAGCTTTCTTT. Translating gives CASGQGRDTEAFF.

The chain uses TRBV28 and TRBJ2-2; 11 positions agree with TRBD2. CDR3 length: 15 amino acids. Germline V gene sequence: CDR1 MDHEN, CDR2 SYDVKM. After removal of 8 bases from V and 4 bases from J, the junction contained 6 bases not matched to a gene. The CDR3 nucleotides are TGTGCCAGCGCGAGGACTAGCGGGTTCACCGGGGAGCTGTTTTTT. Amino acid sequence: CASARTSGFTGELFF.

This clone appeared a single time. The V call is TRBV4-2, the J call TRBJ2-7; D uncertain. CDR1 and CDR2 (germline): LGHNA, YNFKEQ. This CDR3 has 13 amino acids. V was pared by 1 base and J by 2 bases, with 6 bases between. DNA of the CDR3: TGTGCCAGCAGCCAAGTTATAACCTACGAGCAGTACTTC. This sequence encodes CASSQVITYEQYF.

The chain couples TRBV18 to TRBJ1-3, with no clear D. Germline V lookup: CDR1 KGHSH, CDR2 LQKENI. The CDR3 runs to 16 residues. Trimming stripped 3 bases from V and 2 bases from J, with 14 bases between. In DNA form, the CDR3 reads TGTGCCAGCTCACCCTCGGAGATTAGAGCTGGAAACACCATATATTTT. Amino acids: CASSPSEIRAGNTIYF. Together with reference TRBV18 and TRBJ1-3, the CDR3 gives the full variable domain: NAGVMQNPRHLVRRRGQEARLRCSPMKGHSHVYWYRQLPEEGLKFMVYLQKENIIDESGMPKERFSAEFPKEGPSILRIQQVVRGDSAAYFCASSPSEIRAGNTIYFGEGSWLTVV.

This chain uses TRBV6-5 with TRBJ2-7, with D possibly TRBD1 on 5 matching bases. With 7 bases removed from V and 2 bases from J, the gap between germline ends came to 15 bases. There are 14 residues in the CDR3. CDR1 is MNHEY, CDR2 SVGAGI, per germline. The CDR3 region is CASKFGLGAYEQYF. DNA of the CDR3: TGTGCCAGCAAGTTCGGCCTAGGGGCCTACGAGCAGTACTTC.

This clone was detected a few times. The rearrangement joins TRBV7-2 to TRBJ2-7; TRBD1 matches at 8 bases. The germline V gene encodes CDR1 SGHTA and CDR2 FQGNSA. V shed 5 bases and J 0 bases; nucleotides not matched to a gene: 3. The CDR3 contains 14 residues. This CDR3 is CASSRDRFSYEQYF. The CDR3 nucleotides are TGTGCCAGCAGCCGGGACAGGTTCTCCTACGAGCAGTACTTC.

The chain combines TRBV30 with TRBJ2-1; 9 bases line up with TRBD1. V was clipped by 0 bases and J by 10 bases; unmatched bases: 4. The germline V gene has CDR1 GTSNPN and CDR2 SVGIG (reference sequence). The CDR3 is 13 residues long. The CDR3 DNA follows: TGTGCCTGGAGTGTACAGGGGGCTGGGGAGCAGTTCTTC. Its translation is CAWSVQGAGEQFF.

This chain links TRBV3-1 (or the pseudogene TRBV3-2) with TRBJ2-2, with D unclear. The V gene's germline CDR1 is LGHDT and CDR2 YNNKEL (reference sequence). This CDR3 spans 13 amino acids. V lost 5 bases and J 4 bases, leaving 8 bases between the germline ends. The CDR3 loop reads CASSTRGTGELFF. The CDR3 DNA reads TGTGCCAGCAGCACCCGCGGCACCGGGGAGCTGTTTTTT.

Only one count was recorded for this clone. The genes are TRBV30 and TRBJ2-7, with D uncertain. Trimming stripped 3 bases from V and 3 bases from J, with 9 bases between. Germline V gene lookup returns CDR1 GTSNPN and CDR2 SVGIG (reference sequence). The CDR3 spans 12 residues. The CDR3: CAWRSRLYEQYF. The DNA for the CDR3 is TGTGCCTGGAGGAGCCGACTCTACGAGCAGTACTTC. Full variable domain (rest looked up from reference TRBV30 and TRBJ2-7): SQTIHQWPATLVQPVGSPLSLECTVEGTSNPNLYWYRQAAGRGLQLLFYSVGIGQISSEVPQNLSASRPQDRQFILSSKKLLLSDSGFYLCAWRSRLYEQYFGPGTRLTVT.